The 7 T cell receptor beta chains reported below all come from one sample, sequenced in a study of cytomegalovirus exposure and HLA in healthy donors (dated by TCRdb to 2016 to 2017). Libraries were constructed by the immunoSEQ multiplex PCR assay. A mixture of 60 forward primers for TCR Vbeta segments and 13 reverse primers for TCR Jbeta segments was used in the multiplex PCR. TCRdb re-hosts the immuneACCESS table, in-frame sequences only. Its copies lack some clones; in the studies checked, an unresolved V gene accounts for under half of them, and the cause for the rest is not known. This sample gives roughly 190,000 clones in total; roughly 80% of them show up just once. The top ten constitute 3.8% of the sample. The specimen was PBMCs. Every receptor here comes from a man between 50 and 59 years old in good health and CMV-seronegative.

The CDR3 DNA reads as TGCAGCGTTGCACCAGGGCTTGGTCAGCCCCAGCATTTT. It codes for CSVAPGLGQPQHF. The V gene is TRBV29-1, the J gene TRBJ1-5; D possibly corresponds to TRBD1 (5 bases). The CDR3 contains 13 residues. Germline V gene data show CDR1 as SQVTM and CDR2 as ANQGSEA. The V gene lost 4 bases and the J gene lost 6 bases, with 13 bases spanning the gap.

This clone was detected a few times. The chain combines TRBV19 with TRBJ1-1; possibly TRBD1 for D (5 bases). V was pared by 0 bases and J by 1 base, with 21 bases between. This CDR3 comprises 19 residues. Per germline, CDR1 LNHDA and CDR2 SQIVND (reference sequence). The CDR3 spells CASSIEGVGGTARNTEAFF. In nucleotides, the CDR3 is TGTGCCAGTAGTATAGAGGGGGTGGGGGGGACGGCGAGGAACACTGAAGCTTTCTTT.

The gene calls are TRBV30 and TRBJ1-6, with D unclear. The CDR3 totals 12 residues. Germline lookup yields CDR1 GTSNPN and CDR2 SVGIG (reference sequence). The V gene lost 5 bases and the J gene lost 9 bases, with 11 bases spanning the gap. The CDR3 here is CAWSDFSSPLHF. The CDR3 DNA sequence: TGTGCCTGGTCGGACTTCAGTTCACCCCTCCACTTT. Full variable domain (outside the CDR3, taken from reference TRBV30 and TRBJ1-6): SQTIHQWPATLVQPVGSPLSLECTVEGTSNPNLYWYRQAAGRGLQLLFYSVGIGQISSEVPQNLSASRPQDRQFILSSKKLLLSDSGFYLCAWSDFSSPLHFGNGTRLTVT.

This clone has a single count. The chain combines TRBV5-6 with TRBJ2-5; possible D gene TRBD2, 5 bases. Germline CDR1 and CDR2: SGHDT and YYEEEE. V lost 2 bases, J lost 11 bases, and 13 bases lay in between. The CDR3 is 12 residues long. CDR3 protein: CASSLSVGEQYF. The CDR3 nucleotides read TGTGCCAGCAGCTTATCCGTGGGAGAGCAGTACTTC.

V is TRBV9 and J is TRBJ2-5; D is perhaps TRBD1 (6 bases). The CDR3 is made up of 15 amino acids. Per germline, CDR1 SGDLS and CDR2 YYNGEE. V was cut by 0 bases and J by 5 bases, with 14 bases left in between. CDR3 coding DNA: TGTGCCAGCAGCGTAGGGACAGTAAAAAGGGAGACCCAGTACTTC. This translates into CASSVGTVKRETQYF. Full variable domain (outside the CDR3, taken from reference TRBV9 and TRBJ2-5): DSGVTQTPKHLITATGQRVTLRCSPRSGDLSVYWYQQSLDQGLQFLIQYYNGEERAKGNILERFSAQQFPDLHSELNLSSLELGDSALYFCASSVGTVKRETQYFGPGTRLLVL.

This chain joins TRBV5-6 and TRBJ1-2; D ambiguous. CDR3 length: 13 amino acids. CDR1 SGHDT and CDR2 YYEEEE come from the germline V gene. V gave up 1 base and J gave up 5 bases, with 9 bases separating them. The CDR3 loop reads CASSLYSSYGYTF. CDR3 in DNA: TGTGCCAGCAGCTTGTACAGTTCGTATGGCTACACCTTC.

The J gene is TRBJ2-7, the V gene TRBV7-8, with 9 bases lining up with TRBD1. Germline V gene data show CDR1 as SGHVS and CDR2 as FQNEAQ. CDR3 size: 13 residues. V shed 2 bases and J 7 bases; nucleotides not matched to a gene: 3. The CDR3 region has the DNA TGTGCCAGCAGCTTAATGGGACAGGGAGAGCAGTACTTC. Translated: CASSLMGQGEQYF.